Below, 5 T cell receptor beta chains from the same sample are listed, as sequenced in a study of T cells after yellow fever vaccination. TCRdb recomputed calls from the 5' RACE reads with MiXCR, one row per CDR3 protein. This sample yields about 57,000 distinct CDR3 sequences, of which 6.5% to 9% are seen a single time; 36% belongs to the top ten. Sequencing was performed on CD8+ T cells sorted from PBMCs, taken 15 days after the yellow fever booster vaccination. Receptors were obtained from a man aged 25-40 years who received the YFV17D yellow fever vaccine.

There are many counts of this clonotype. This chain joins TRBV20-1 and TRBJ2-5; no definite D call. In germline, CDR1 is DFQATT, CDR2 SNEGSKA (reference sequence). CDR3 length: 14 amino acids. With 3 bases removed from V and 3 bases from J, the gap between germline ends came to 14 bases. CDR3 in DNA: TGCAGTGCTAGTTTTGGTCAATTGGAAGAGACCCAGTACTTC. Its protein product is CSASFGQLEETQYF.

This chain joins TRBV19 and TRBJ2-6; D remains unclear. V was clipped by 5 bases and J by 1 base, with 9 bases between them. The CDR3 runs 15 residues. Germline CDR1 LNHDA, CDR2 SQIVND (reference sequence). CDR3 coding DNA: TGTGCCAGTAGTCCGGCACCGTCTGGGGCCAACGTCCTGACTTTC. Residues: CASSPAPSGANVLTF.

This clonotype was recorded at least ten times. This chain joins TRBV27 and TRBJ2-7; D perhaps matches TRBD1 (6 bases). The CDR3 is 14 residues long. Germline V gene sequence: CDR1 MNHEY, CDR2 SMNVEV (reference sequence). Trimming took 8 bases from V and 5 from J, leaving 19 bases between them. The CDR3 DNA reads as TGTGCCAGCGAAAAGTGGGGGCGCCCGGACGAGCAGTACTTC. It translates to CASEKWGRPDEQYF.

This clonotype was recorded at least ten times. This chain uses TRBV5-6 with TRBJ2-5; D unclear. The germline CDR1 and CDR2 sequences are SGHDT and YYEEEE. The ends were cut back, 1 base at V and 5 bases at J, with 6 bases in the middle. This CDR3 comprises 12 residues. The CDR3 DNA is TGTGCCAGCAGCTTGTCCCCGGAGACCCAGTACTTC. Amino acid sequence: CASSLSPETQYF.

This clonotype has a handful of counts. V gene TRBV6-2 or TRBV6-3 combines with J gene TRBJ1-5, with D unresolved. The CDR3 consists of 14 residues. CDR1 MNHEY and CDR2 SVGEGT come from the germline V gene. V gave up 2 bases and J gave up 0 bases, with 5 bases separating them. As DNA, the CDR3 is TGTGCCAGCAGTTACGTTGATAGCAATCAGCCCCAGCATTTT. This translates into CASSYVDSNQPQHF.